The clone carrying this TCR beta chain was seen ten or more times. This record comes from a study of patients and donors after allogeneic stem cell transplantation. V was clipped by 6 bases and J by 7 bases, with 10 bases between them. The germline V gene encodes CDR1 MDHEN and CDR2 SYDVKM. CDR3 size: 13 residues. MiXCR, run by TCRdb on the RT-PCR reads, gives a single entry per CDR3 protein. The profile shows roughly 40,000 distinct CDR3 sequences, under 40% of them singletons. The source is a human donor who was either an allogeneic HSCT recipient or a stem cell or donor lymphocyte infusion donor (not recorded which). It is not recorded whose cells these are; they may come from a transplant donor. This chain links TRBV28 with TRBJ1-6; unclear D gene. Sequencing used blood, either unsorted or a sorted T cell fraction (not recorded which). The CDR3 region is CASSGRGNSPLHF. The CDR3 bases are TGTGCCAGCAGCGGGCGGGGAAATTCACCCCTCCACTTT.